This passage covers 23 T cell receptor beta chains from one sample sequenced in a study of cytomegalovirus exposure and HLA in healthy donors. Primers included in the PCR were 60 Vbeta and 13 Jbeta primers. Some clones are missing from TCRdb's copy, which holds only in-frame ones; the method was immunoSEQ multiplex PCR. Found here are around 140,000 clones, just under 90% of them singletons; the top ten hold more than 4%. The sequencing input was PBMCs. The receptors were sampled from a woman aged 25-40 years in good health and CMV-seronegative.

The chain uses TRBV7-2 and TRBJ2-7, with D perhaps matching TRBD2 (5 bases). Trimming took off 1 base at V and 2 bases at J, with 12 bases between the two ends. The CDR3 has 15 residues. Germline V gene lookup returns CDR1 SGHTA and CDR2 FQGNSA. The CDR3 DNA follows: TGTGCCAGCAGCTTAGTAGCCGGGAAAGCCTACGAGCAGTACTTC. It translates to CASSLVAGKAYEQYF.

This clone was counted once. The V and J genes are TRBV18 and TRBJ2-7; 8 nucleotides agree with TRBD1. The V and J ends lost 3 bases and 13 bases, in that order; junction bases with no gene match: 14. The CDR3 sequence is 14 residues long. The germline V gene has CDR1 KGHSH and CDR2 LQKENI. The CDR3 here is CASSPLAATGEVYF. CDR3 in DNA: TGTGCCAGCTCACCCCTAGCTGCGACAGGGGAGGTTTACTTC.

CDR3 loop: CASRWGMNTEAFF. Here the CDR3 DNA reads TGTGCCAGTAGGTGGGGCATGAACACTGAAGCTTTCTTT. J is TRBJ1-1 and V is TRBV19, with a tentative D call TRBD1 (5 bases). The CDR3 length is 13 residues. CDR1 and CDR2 from the germline V gene are LNHDA and SQIVND (reference sequence). Deletions cut 6 bases from V and 0 bases from J, with 8 bases between.

The chain uses TRBV5-6 and TRBJ2-3; 7 bases map to TRBD1. V lost 3 bases, J lost 6 bases, and 4 bases stayed unmatched. There are 13 residues in the CDR3. CDR1 and CDR2 (germline): SGHDT, YYEEEE. The CDR3 DNA follows: TGTGCCAGCAGCTACGTGACAGGGGATACGCAGTATTTT. It is translated as CASSYVTGDTQYF. The complete variable domain, with remaining parts taken from reference TRBV5-6 and TRBJ2-3, reads DAGVTQSPTHLIKTRGQQVTLRCSPKSGHDTVSWYQQALGQGPQFIFQYYEEEERQRGNFPDRFSGHQFPNYSSELNVNALLLGDSALYLCASSYVTGDTQYFGPGTRLTVL.

This clone has only a few counts. The chain has TRBV13 and TRBJ2-7; TRBD1 might be the D (6 bases). V lost 5 bases and J lost 2, with 19 bases in between. There are 16 residues in the CDR3. CDR1 PRHDT and CDR2 FYEKMQ come from the germline V gene (reference sequence). As DNA, the CDR3 is TGTGCCAGCAGCACCTCCGGTTTCGGGACAACCTACGAGCAGTACTTC. Amino acids: CASSTSGFGTTYEQYF.

The rearrangement joins TRBV7-9 to TRBJ1-6, with a tentative D call TRBD1 (5 bases). The germline V gene encodes CDR1 SEHNR and CDR2 FQNEAQ (reference sequence). CDR3 length equals 16 residues. V was trimmed by 1 base and J by 6 bases, leaving 13 bases between them. This CDR3 is CASSLEGTGGNSPLHF. DNA for the CDR3: TGTGCCAGCAGCTTAGAGGGCACCGGGGGTAATTCACCCCTCCACTTT.

The rearrangement joins TRBV6-6 to TRBJ2-1; D not certain. Germline-derived CDR1 and CDR2 are MNHNY and SVGAGI (reference sequence). Between the trimmed V and J ends, which lost 6 bases and 7 bases, there was a span of 13 bases. The CDR3 extends over 13 amino acids. The CDR3 DNA sequence: TGTGCCAGCAGGGGTAGGTTGGAGAATGAGCAGTTCTTC. Translation gives CASRGRLENEQFF.

The rearrangement joins TRBV18 to TRBJ1-2; TRBD1 aligns across 7 bases. CDR3 length: 14 residues. V lost 0 bases and J lost 5; bases outside the gene matches: 3. Looked up from germline, CDR1 is KGHSH and CDR2 is LQKENI. CDR3 sequence: CASSPPEGAYGYTF. CDR3 DNA: TGTGCCAGCTCACCACCGGAGGGGGCGTATGGCTACACCTTC. Supplemented by reference TRBV18 and TRBJ1-2, the full variable domain reads NAGVMQNPRHLVRRRGQEARLRCSPMKGHSHVYWYRQLPEEGLKFMVYLQKENIIDESGMPKERFSAEFPKEGPSILRIQQVVRGDSAAYFCASSPPEGAYGYTFGSGTRLTVV.

This clone has more than one count but fewer than ten. The chain has TRBV20-1 and TRBJ1-1; a possible D gene is TRBD1 (6 bases). Germline V gives CDR1 DFQATT, CDR2 SNEGSKA (reference sequence). The CDR3 runs to 9 residues. The V gene lost 4 bases and the J gene lost 10 bases, with 7 bases spanning the gap. The CDR3 spells CSAIRGAFF. DNA of the CDR3: TGCAGTGCTATCAGGGGAGCTTTCTTT.

The chain employs TRBV19 and TRBJ2-7; D possibly corresponds to TRBD2 (5 bases). V was clipped by 8 bases and J by 0 bases, with 23 bases between them. Germline lookup yields CDR1 LNHDA and CDR2 SQIVND (reference sequence). This CDR3 has 17 residues. CDR3 sequence reads: CASGSYSGGLLSYEQYF. The CDR3 region has the DNA TGTGCCAGTGGCTCGTACTCCGGAGGACTTCTCTCCTACGAGCAGTACTTC.

This chain links TRBV4-1 with TRBJ1-4, with D possibly TRBD1 on 5 matching bases. CDR3 length: 15 residues. Trimming cost V 0 bases and J 8 bases, with 13 bases left between them. CDR1 is MGHRA and CDR2 is YSYEKL in the germline V gene. DNA of the CDR3: TGCGCCAGCAGCCAAGAGGGCAGGGTGGACGAAAAACTGTTTTTT. As protein: CASSQEGRVDEKLFF.

This chain joins TRBV4-1 and TRBJ1-1; no clear D gene. Trimming took 4 bases from V and 1 from J, leaving 7 bases between them. The CDR3 loop spans 13 amino acids. Germline V gene sequence: CDR1 MGHRA, CDR2 YSYEKL. CDR3 nucleotides: TGCGCCAGCAGCCTGGGAGAGAACACTGAAGCTTTCTTT. This translates into CASSLGENTEAFF.

V is TRBV7-8 and J is TRBJ2-7, with D perhaps matching TRBD1 (6 bases). V lost 4 bases to trimming and J lost 5 bases, with 15 bases between them. The length of the CDR3 is 14 residues. Germline CDR1 is SGHVS and CDR2 is FQNEAQ. The CDR3 region has the DNA TGTGCCAGCAGCTCCGTACAGGGTAACCACGAGCAGTACTTC. Translation gives CASSSVQGNHEQYF. The full variable domain, completed using reference TRBV7-8 and TRBJ2-7, is GAGVSQSPRYKVAKRGQDVALRCDPISGHVSLFWYQQALGQGPEFLTYFQNEAQLDKSGLPSDRFFAERPEGSVSTLKIQRTQQEDSAVYLCASSSVQGNHEQYFGPGTRLTVT.

The rearrangement uses TRBV27 and TRBJ2-7; no clear D. Looked up from germline, CDR1 is MNHEY and CDR2 is SMNVEV (reference sequence). Trimming removed 6 bases from V and 0 bases from J, with 9 bases in between. This CDR3 contains 13 residues. CDR3 residues: CASRLKSSYEQYF. The CDR3 DNA reads as TGTGCCAGCAGACTGAAGTCCTCCTACGAGCAGTACTTC.

The V and J genes are TRBV7-9 and TRBJ1-1; D remains unclear. Per germline, CDR1 SEHNR and CDR2 FQNEAQ (reference sequence). Trimming pared 5 bases from V and 6 bases from J, leaving 16 bases between. This CDR3 has 14 residues. The chain's CDR3 is CASSRSSIGSEAFF. CDR3 DNA: TGTGCCAGCAGCCGATCATCCATCGGTTCTGAAGCTTTCTTT.

The V and J genes are TRBV5-6 and TRBJ2-1; 8 bases align to TRBD2. The CDR3 totals 15 residues. CDR1 SGHDT and CDR2 YYEEEE come from the germline V gene. J lost 1 base, V lost 2 bases, and 2 bases had no gene match. CDR3 nucleotide sequence: TGTGCCAGCAGCTTAAGCGGGGGATCCTACAATGAGCAGTTCTTC. Translation: CASSLSGGSYNEQFF.

The chain joins TRBV6-5 to TRBJ1-2, with TRBD1 matching 9 bases. Germline V gene data show CDR1 as MNHEY and CDR2 as SVGAGI. The CDR3 runs 16 residues. V was clipped by 0 bases and J by 4 bases; unmatched bases: 6. Here the CDR3 reads CASSYSAGQGRYGYTF. Here the CDR3 DNA reads TGTGCCAGCAGTTACTCCGCGGGACAGGGCCGCTATGGCTACACCTTC.

The V call is TRBV7-8, the J call TRBJ2-3; possible D gene TRBD1, 5 bases. V dropped 2 bases and J dropped 3 bases, with 12 bases sitting between them. CDR1 and CDR2 from the germline V gene are SGHVS and FQNEAQ. This CDR3 region has 15 residues. The CDR3 nucleotides read TGTGCCAGCAGCTTAAGCAGGGTGGGGACAGATACGCAGTATTTT. Translating gives CASSLSRVGTDTQYF.

The rearrangement links TRBV2 to TRBJ1-3, with a weak D call TRBD1 (5 bases). Between the trimmed V and J ends, which lost 3 bases and 8 bases, there was a span of 17 bases. This CDR3 is built from 15 residues. Germline V CDR1 and CDR2: SNHLY, FYNNEI. As DNA, the CDR3 is TGTGCCAGCAGTGAGGGTTTTGGACACCGACACACCATATATTTT. Protein product: CASSEGFGHRHTIYF.

This clone was counted once. The chain carries TRBV5-1 and TRBJ2-1, with D possibly TRBD2 on 6 matching bases. The V end lost 5 bases, the J end lost 10 bases, and 19 bases lay between the germline ends. The CDR3 covers 14 residues. The germline V gene has CDR1 SGHRS and CDR2 YFSETQ. The CDR3 DNA sequence: TGCGCCAGCAGTCATGTCGTCGGCGGGACGGAGCAGTTCTTC. Translation gives CASSHVVGGTEQFF.

The rearrangement links TRBV7-9 to TRBJ2-1; D is unresolved. V shed 4 bases and J shed 0 bases, with 10 bases lying between them. This CDR3 has 15 amino acids. Germline lookup yields CDR1 SEHNR and CDR2 FQNEAQ (reference sequence). CDR3 DNA sequence: TGTGCCAGCAGCTCTCTAGGCCTCTCCTACAATGAGCAGTTCTTC. It translates to CASSSLGLSYNEQFF.

J is TRBJ1-2 and V is TRBV2, with 10 bases that match TRBD1. Germline loops: CDR1 SNHLY, CDR2 FYNNEI. V trimming: 6 bases; J trimming: 8 bases; junction bases outside the gene matches: 12. The CDR3 contains 15 residues. CDR3 loop: CASSFQPGTGEGYTF. For the CDR3, the DNA is TGTGCCAGCAGCTTCCAACCCGGGACAGGGGAAGGCTACACCTTC.

The chain links TRBV15 to TRBJ1-3, with 7 nucleotides matching TRBD1. V shed 8 bases and J 2 bases; nucleotides not matched to a gene: 3. Germline assignment: CDR1 LNHNV and CDR2 YYDKDF (reference sequence). The CDR3 totals 13 residues. CDR3: CATRGQTGNTIYF. The CDR3, as DNA: TGTGCCACCCGGGGACAGACTGGAAACACCATATATTTT.